This T cell receptor beta chain is drawn from a study of T cell responses to AZD1222 COVID-19 vaccine. The method was immunoSEQ multiplex PCR; TCRdb's version includes in-frame clones alone and lacks a portion of them. Of some 170,000 clones listed, 91% are singletons. This clone came up once. V gave up 4 bases and J gave up 14 bases, with 21 bases separating them. Germline-derived CDR1 and CDR2 are MNHEY and SMNVEV (reference sequence). The CDR3 spans 15 residues. This sequence originates from an adult who received the AZD1222 COVID-19 vaccine. This chain joins TRBV27 and TRBJ1-6; perhaps TRBD1 as D (5 bases). The sequenced sample was peripheral blood, obtained 28 days after the second AZD1222 dose. CDR3 residues: CASSSTDIALPTLHF. The CDR3 nucleotides read TGTGCCAGCAGTTCCACGGACATAGCCCTTCCGACCCTCCACTTT.